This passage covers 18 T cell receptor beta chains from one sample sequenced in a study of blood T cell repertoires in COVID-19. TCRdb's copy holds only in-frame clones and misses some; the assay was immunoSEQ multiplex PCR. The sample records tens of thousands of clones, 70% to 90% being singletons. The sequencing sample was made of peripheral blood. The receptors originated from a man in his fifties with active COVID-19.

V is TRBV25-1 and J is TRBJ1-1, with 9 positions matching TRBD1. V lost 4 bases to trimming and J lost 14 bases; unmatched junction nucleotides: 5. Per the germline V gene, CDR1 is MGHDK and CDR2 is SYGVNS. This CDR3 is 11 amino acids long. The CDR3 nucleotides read TGTGCCAGCAGTGGGGACAGGGTTAGGTTCTTT. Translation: CASSGDRVRFF.

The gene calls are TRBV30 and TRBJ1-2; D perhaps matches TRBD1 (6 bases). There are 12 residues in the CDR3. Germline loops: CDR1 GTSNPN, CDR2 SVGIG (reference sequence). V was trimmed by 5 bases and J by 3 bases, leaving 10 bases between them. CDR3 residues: CAWYRADYGYTF. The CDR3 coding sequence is TGTGCCTGGTACAGGGCTGACTATGGCTACACCTTC.

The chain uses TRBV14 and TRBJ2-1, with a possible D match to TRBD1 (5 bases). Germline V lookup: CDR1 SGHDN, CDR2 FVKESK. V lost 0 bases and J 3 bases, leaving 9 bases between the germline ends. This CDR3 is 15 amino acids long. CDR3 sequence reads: CASSQEDTFYNEQFF. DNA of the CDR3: TGTGCCAGCAGCCAAGAGGACACCTTCTACAATGAGCAGTTCTTC.

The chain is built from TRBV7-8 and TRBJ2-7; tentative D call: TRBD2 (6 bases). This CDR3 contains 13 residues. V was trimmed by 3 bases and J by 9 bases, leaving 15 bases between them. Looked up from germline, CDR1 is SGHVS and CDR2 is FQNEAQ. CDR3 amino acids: CASSFKEGSRQYV. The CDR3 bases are TGTGCCAGCAGCTTTAAGGAGGGGTCGAGGCAGTACGTC.

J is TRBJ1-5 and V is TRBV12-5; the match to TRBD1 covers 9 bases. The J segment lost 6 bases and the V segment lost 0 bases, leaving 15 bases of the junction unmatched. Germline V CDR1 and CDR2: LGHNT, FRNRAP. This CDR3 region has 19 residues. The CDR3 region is CASGLVGTGILRSGQPQHF. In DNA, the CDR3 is TGTGCTAGTGGTTTGGTCGGGACAGGGATCCTCCGGTCGGGTCAGCCCCAGCATTTT.

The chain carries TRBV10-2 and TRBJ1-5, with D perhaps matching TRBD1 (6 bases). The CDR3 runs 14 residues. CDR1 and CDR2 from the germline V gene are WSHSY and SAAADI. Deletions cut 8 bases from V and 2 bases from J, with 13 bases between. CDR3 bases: TGCGCCAGCGGGGGGGACAACGGCAATCAGCCCCAGCATTTT. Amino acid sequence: CASGGDNGNQPQHF.

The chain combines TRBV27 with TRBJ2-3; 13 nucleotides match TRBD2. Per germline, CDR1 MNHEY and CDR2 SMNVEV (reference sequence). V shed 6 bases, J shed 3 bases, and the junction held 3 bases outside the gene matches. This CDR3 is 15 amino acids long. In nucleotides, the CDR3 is TGTGCCAGCAGGGGGACTAGCGGGAAAACAGATACGCAGTATTTT. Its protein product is CASRGTSGKTDTQYF.

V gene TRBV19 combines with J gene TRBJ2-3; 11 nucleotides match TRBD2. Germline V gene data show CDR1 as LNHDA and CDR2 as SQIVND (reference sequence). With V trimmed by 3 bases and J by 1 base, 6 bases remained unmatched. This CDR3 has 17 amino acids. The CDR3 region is CASSIGLAGGGTDTQYF. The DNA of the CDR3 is TGTGCCAGTAGTATTGGTCTAGCGGGGGGAGGCACAGATACGCAGTATTTT. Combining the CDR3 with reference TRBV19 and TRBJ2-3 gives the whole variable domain DGGITQSPKYLFRKEGQNVTLSCEQNLNHDAMYWYRQDPGQGLRLIYYSQIVNDFQKGDIAEGYSVSREKKESFPLTVTSAQKNPTAFYLCASSIGLAGGGTDTQYFGPGTRLTVL.

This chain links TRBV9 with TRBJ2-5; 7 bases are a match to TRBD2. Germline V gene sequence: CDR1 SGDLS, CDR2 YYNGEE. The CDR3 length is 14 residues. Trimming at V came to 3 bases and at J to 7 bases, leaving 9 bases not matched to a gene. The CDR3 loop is CASSARTSSGTQYF. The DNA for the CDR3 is TGTGCCAGCAGCGCTCGGACTAGTTCGGGGACCCAGTACTTC. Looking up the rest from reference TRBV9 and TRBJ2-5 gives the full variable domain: DSGVTQTPKHLITATGQRVTLRCSPRSGDLSVYWYQQSLDQGLQFLIQYYNGEERAKGNILERFSAQQFPDLHSELNLSSLELGDSALYFCASSARTSSGTQYFGPGTRLLVL.

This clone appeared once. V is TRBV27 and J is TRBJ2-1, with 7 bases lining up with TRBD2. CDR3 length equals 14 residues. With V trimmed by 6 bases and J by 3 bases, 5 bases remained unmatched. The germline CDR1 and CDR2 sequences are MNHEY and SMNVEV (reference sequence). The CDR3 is CASSQRDRYNEQFF. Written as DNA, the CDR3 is TGTGCCAGCAGCCAGCGGGACCGCTACAATGAGCAGTTCTTC.

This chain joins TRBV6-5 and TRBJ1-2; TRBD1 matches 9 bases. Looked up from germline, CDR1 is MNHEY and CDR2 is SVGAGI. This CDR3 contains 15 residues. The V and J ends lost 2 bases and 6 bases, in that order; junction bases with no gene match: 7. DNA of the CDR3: TGTGCCAGCAGTTACGAGACAGGGGGTCGGGATGGCTACACCTTC. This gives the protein CASSYETGGRDGYTF.

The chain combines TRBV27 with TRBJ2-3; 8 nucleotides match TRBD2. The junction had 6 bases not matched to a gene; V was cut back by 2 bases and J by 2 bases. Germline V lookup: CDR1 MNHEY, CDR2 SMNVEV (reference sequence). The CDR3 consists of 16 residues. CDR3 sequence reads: CASSLSPSGFTDTQYF. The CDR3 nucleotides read TGTGCCAGCAGTTTAAGTCCTAGCGGGTTCACAGATACGCAGTATTTT.

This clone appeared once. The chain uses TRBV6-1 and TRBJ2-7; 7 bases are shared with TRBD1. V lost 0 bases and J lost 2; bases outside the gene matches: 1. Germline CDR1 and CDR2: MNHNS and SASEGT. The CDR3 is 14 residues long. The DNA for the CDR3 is TGTGCCAGCAGTGAAGCGGGACAGCCCTACGAGCAGTACTTC. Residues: CASSEAGQPYEQYF.

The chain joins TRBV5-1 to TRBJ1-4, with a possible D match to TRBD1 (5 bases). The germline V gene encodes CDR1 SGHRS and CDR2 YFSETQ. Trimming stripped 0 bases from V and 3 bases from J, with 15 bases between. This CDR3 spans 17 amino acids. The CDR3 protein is CASSLGAGNRANEKLFF. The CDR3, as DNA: TGCGCCAGCAGCTTGGGGGCAGGGAATAGAGCTAATGAAAAACTGTTTTTT.

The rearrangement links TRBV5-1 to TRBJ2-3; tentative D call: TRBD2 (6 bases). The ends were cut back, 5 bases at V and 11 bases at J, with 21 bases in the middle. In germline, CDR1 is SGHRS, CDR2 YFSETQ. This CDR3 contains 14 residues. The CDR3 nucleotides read TGCGCCAGCAGGCCGACGGGGGTGAGAGGGGAGCAGTATTTT. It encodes CASRPTGVRGEQYF.

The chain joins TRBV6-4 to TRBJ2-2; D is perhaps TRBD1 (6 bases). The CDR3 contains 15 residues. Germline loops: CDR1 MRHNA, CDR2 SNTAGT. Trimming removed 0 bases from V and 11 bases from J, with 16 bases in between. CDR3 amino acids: CASSDSPGTIGELFF. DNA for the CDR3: TGTGCCAGCAGTGACTCCCCCGGGACAATCGGAGAGCTGTTTTTT.

CDR3 bases: TGTGCCAGCAGCCAAGCCTTCTACGAGCAGTACTTC. It yields the protein CASSQAFYEQYF. The V gene is TRBV3-1 (or the pseudogene TRBV3-2), the J gene TRBJ2-7; D remains ambiguous. Germline V gene sequence: CDR1 LGHDT, CDR2 YNNKEL (reference sequence). The CDR3 totals 12 residues. With 1 base removed from V and 3 bases from J, the gap between germline ends came to 4 bases.

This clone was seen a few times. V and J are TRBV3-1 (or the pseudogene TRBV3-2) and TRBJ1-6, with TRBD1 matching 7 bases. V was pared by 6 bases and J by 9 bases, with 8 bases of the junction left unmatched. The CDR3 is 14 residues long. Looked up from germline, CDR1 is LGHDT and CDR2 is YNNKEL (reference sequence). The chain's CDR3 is CASRQQGPGSPLHF. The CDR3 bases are TGTGCCAGCAGACAACAGGGGCCGGGTTCACCCCTCCACTTT.